The entry below describes one TCR beta chain. Its antigen is not identified. Repertoires were generated with immunoSEQ multiplex PCR, while TCRdb's copy carries only in-frame clones and drops some. The sample yields under 90,000 clones, roughly 87% seen once. This record belongs to a study of OX40 agonist ivuxolimab in advanced cancers. About the research overall: Every 2 weeks, patients received ivuxolimab intravenously, dosed at 0.01 to 10 mg/kg.

General observations from the study: Average numbers of expanded clones were greater in CD8+ T cells than in CD4+.

CDR3 length: 12 residues. CDR1 is MNHEY, CDR2 SVGAGI, per germline. V lost 3 bases, J lost 10 bases, and 7 bases lay in between. This TCR derives from an adult with an advanced solid tumor such as melanoma, head and neck, liver or kidney cancer. The sample here was CD4+ or CD8+ T cells sorted from blood, taken in a trial of the OX40 agonist ivuxolimab. V is TRBV6-5 and J is TRBJ1-6; no firm D call. Here the CDR3 reads CASSYDESPLHF. The CDR3 nucleotides read TGTGCCAGCAGTTATGATGAATCACCCCTCCACTTT.